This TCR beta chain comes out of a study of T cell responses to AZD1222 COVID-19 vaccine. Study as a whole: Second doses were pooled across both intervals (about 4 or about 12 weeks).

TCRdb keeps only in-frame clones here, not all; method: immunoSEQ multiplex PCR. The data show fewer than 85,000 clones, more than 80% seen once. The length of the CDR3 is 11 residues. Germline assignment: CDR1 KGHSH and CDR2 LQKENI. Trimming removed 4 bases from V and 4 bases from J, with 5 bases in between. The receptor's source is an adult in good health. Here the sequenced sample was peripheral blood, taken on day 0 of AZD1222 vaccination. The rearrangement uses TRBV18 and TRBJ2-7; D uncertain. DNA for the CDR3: TGTGCCAGCTCACAGGATTACGAGCAGTACTTC. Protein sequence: CASSQDYEQYF.